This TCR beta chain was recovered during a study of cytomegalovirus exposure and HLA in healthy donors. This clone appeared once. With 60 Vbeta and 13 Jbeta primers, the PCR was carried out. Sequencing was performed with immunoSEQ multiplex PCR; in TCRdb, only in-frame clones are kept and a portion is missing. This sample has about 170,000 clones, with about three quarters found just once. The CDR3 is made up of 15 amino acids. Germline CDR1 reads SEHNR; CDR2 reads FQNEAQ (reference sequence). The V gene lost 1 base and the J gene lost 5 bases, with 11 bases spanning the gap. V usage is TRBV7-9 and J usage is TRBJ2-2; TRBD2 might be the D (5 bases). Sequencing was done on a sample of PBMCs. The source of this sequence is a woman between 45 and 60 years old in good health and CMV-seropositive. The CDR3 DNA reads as TGTGCCAGCAGCTTAGGGTCAGGAGGAACCGGGGAGCTGTTTTTT. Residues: CASSLGSGGTGELFF.